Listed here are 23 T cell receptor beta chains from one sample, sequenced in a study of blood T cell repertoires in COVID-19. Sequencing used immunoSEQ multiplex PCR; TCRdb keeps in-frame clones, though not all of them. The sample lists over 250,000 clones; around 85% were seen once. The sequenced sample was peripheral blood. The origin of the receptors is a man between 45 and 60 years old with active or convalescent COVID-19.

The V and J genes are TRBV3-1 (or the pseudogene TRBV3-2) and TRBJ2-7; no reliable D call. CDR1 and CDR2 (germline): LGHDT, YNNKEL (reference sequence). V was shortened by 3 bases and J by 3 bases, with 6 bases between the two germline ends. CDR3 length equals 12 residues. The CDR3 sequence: CASSHGFYEQYF. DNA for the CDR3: TGTGCCAGCAGCCACGGGTTCTACGAGCAGTACTTC.

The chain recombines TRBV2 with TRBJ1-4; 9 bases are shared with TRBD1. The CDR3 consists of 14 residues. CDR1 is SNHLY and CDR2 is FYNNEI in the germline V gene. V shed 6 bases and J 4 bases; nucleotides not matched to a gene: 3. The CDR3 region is CASRPGQGNEKLFF. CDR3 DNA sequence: TGTGCCAGCAGACCGGGACAGGGTAATGAAAAACTGTTTTTT.

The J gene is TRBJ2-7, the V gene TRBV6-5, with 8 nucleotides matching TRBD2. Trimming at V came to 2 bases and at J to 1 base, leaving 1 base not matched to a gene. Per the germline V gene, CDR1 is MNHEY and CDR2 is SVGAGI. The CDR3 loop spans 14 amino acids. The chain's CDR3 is CASSYSGSSYEQYF. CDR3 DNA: TGTGCCAGCAGTTACAGCGGGAGTTCCTACGAGCAGTACTTC.

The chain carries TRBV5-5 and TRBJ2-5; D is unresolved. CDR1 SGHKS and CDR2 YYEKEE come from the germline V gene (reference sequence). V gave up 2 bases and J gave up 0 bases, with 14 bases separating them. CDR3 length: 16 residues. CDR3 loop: CASSLFQAAYQETQYF. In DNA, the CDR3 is TGTGCCAGCAGCTTATTTCAGGCCGCGTACCAAGAGACCCAGTACTTC.

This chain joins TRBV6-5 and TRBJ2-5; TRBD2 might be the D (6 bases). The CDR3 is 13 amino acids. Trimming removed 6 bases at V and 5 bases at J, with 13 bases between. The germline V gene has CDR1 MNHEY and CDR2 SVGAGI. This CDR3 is CASRAWGEETQYF. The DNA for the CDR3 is TGTGCCAGCAGGGCCTGGGGGGAGGAGACCCAGTACTTC.

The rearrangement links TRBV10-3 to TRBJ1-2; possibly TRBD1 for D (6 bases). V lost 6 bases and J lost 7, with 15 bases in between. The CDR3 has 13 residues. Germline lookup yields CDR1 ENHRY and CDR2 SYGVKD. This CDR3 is CAISEDRLGGYTF. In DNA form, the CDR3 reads TGTGCCATCAGCGAAGACAGGCTGGGTGGCTACACCTTC.

The CDR3 DNA is TGTGCCAGCAGTTTATCGGGACAGATCCAAGAGACCCAGTACTTC. It yields the protein CASSLSGQIQETQYF. V usage is TRBV28 and J usage is TRBJ2-5; TRBD1 matches 7 bases. The CDR3 runs to 15 residues. V gave up 1 base and J gave up 1 base; unmatched junction bases: 3. The germline V gene encodes CDR1 MDHEN and CDR2 SYDVKM.

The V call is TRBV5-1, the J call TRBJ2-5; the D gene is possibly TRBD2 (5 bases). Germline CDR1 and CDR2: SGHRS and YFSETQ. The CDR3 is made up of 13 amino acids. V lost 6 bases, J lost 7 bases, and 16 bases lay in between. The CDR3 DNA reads TGCGCCAGCACGGGCGGAGGTGGTCCGACCCAGTACTTC. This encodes CASTGGGGPTQYF.

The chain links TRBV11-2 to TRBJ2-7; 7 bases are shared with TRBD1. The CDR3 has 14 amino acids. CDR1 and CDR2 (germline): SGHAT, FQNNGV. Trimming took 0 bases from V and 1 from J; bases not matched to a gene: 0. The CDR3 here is CASSLETGSYEQYF. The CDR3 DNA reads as TGTGCCAGCAGCTTAGAGACAGGGTCCTACGAGCAGTACTTC. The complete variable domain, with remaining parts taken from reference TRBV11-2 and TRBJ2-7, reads EAGVAQSPRYKIIEKRQSVAFWCNPISGHATLYWYQQILGQGPKLLIQFQNNGVVDDSQLPKDRFSAERLKGVDSTLKIQPAKLEDSAVYLCASSLETGSYEQYFGPGTRLTVT.

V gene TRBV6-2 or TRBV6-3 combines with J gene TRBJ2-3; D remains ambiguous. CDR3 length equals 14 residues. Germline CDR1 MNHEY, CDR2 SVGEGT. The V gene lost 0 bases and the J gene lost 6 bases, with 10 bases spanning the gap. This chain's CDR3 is CASSYSMHSDTQYF. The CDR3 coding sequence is TGTGCCAGCAGTTACTCGATGCACAGTGATACGCAGTATTTT.

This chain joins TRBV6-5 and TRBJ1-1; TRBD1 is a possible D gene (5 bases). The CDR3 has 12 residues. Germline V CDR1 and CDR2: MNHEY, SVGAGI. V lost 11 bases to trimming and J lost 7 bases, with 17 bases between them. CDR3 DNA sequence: TGTGCCGGACAAACAGCTACAAGTGAAGCTTTCTTT. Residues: CAGQTATSEAFF.

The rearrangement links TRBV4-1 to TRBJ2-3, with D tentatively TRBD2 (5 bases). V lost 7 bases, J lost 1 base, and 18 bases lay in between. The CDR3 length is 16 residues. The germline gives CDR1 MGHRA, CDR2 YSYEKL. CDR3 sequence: CASTQSGIRGTDTQYF. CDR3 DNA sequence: TGCGCCAGCACTCAGTCGGGGATAAGGGGCACAGATACGCAGTATTTT.

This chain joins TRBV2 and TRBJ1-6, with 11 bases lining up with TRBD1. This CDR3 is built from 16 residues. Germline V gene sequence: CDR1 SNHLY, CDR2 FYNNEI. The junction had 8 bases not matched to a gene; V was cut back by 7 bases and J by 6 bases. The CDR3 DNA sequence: TGTGCCAGCATGGACCCGGGACAGGGGGTTAATTCACCCCTCCACTTT. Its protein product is CASMDPGQGVNSPLHF.

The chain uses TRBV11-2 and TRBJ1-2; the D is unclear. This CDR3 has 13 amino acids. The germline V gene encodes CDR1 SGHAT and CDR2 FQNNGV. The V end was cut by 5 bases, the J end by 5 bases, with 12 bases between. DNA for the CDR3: TGTGCCAGCAGCCCTAGCTCTGGGTATGGCTACACCTTC. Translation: CASSPSSGYGYTF.

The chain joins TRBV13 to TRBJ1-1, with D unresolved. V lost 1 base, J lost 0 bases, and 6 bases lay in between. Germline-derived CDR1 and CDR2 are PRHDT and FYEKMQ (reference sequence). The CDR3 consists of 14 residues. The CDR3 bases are TGTGCCAGCAGCTTAGCCAGAATGAACACTGAAGCTTTCTTT. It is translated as CASSLARMNTEAFF.

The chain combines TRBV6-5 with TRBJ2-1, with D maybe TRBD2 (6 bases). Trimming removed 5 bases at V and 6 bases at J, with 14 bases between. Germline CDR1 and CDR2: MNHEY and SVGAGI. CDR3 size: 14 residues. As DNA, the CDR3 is TGTGCCAGCAGTCCAAGGGACTTGGGCAATGAGCAGTTCTTC. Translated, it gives CASSPRDLGNEQFF.

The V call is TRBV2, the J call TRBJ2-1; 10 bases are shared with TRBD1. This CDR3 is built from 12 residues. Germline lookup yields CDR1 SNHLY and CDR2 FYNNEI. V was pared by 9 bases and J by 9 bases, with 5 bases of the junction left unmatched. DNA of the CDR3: TGTGCCAGGGGGACAGGGGTGGGTGAGCAGTTCTTC. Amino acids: CARGTGVGEQFF.

This CDR3 is CASSQVTSEQYF. DNA of the CDR3: TGTGCCAGCAGCCAGGTTACTAGCGAGCAGTATTTT. The V gene is TRBV3-1 (or the pseudogene TRBV3-2), the J gene TRBJ2-3; TRBD2 agrees at 7 bases. The V gene end was trimmed by 3 bases and the J gene end by 11 bases; junction bases not matched to a gene: 5. Looked up from germline, CDR1 is LGHDT and CDR2 is YNNKEL (reference sequence). The CDR3 sequence is 12 residues long.

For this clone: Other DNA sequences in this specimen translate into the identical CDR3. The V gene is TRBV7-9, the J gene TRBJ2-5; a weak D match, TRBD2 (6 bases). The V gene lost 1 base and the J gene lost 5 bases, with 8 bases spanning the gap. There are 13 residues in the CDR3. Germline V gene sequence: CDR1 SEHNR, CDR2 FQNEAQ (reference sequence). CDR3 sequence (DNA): TGTGCCAGCAGCTTAGACGGAGGGGAGACCCAGTACTTC. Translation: CASSLDGGETQYF.

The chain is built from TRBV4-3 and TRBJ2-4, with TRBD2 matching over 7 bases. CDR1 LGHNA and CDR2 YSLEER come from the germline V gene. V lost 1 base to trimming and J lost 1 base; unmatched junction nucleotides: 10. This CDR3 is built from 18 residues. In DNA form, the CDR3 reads TGCGCCAGCAGCCAAGGGGAGCTAGCGCGGGGGGCCAAAAACATTCAGTACTTC. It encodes CASSQGELARGAKNIQYF.

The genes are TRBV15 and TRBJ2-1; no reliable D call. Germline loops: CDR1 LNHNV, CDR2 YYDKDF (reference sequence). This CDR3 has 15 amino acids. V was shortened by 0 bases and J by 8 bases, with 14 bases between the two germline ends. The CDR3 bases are TGTGCCACCAGCAGAGATACTACTTCCCGCGATGAGCAGTTCTTC. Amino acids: CATSRDTTSRDEQFF. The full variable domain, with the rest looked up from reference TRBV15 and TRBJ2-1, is DAMVIQNPRYQVTQFGKPVTLSCSQTLNHNVMYWYQQKSSQAPKLLFHYYDKDFNNEADTPDNFQSRRPNTSFCFLDIRSPGLGDTAMYLCATSRDTTSRDEQFFGPGTRLTVL.

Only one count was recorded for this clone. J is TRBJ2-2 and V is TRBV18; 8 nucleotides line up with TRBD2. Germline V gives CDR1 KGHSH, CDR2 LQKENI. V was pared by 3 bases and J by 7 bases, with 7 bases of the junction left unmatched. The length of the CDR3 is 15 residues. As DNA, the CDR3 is TGTGCCAGCTCACCGGCGGGAGGCAGAGGCGGGGAGCTGTTTTTT. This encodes CASSPAGGRGGELFF.

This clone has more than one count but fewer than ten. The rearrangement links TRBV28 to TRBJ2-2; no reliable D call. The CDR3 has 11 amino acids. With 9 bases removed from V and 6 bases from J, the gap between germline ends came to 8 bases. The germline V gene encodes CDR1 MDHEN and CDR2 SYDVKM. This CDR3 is CASRLSGELFF. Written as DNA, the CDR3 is TGTGCCAGTAGATTGTCCGGGGAGCTGTTTTTT.